This paragraph covers one T cell receptor beta chain sequence. Its specificity is unknown. Repertoires were generated with immunoSEQ multiplex PCR, while TCRdb's copy carries only in-frame clones and drops some. The sample lists tens of thousands of clones; about four fifths were seen once. The data belong to a study of lymphopenia after photon versus proton radiotherapy. Study findings and constraints: Authors raise, but do not show, better survival with proton therapy. Larger post-nadir TCR diversity loss correlated inversely with survival in deceased patients.

Sequencing used peripheral blood, obtained from a patient treated with photon-based radiotherapy. This TCR derives from a man over 45 with gastric cancer.

CDR3 sequence: CASSKPVAGETYEQYF. The DNA of the CDR3 is TGTGCCAGCAGCAAACCAGTAGCGGGAGAAACCTACGAGCAGTACTTC. The J gene is TRBJ2-7, the V gene TRBV21-1; no check of the table's D call, TRBD2, against the DNA was made. TRBV21-1 is designated a pseudogene. The CDR3 runs 16 residues.